The 3 T cell receptor beta chains reported below all come from one sample, sequenced in a study of vaccination and CD4 T cells after COVID-19. No cognate antigen is known for these TCRs. Sequencing of the DNA from cultured CD4+ T cells was carried out with the Oncomine TCR Beta short-read assay. MiXCR, run by TCRdb on the PCR reads, gives a single entry per CDR3 protein. The table records 15,000 to 17,000 distinct CDR3 sequences, about 43% of them present only once. Regarding treatment: approximately 9-day PBMC culture with coronavirus spike peptide pools or control peptides (ViraFEST assay). The sample consisted of CD4+ T cells from blood, cultured in vitro, taken before SARS-CoV-2 vaccination. Source of these receptors: a human donor who had recovered from COVID-19.

The V call is TRBV27, the J call TRBJ1-4; 9 bases align to TRBD1. The CDR3 is made up of 15 amino acids. V lost 6 bases to trimming and J lost 7 bases; unmatched junction nucleotides: 9. From germline, CDR1 is MNHEY and CDR2 SMNVEV (reference sequence). The CDR3 spells CASRPSTGGGEKLFF. The CDR3 DNA is TGTGCCAGCAGACCGTCCACAGGGGGCGGTGAAAAACTGTTTTTT.

Written as DNA, the CDR3 is TGCGCCAGCAGCCAAGAATTCAGGTCGGGGGAAGATACGCAGTATTTT. Translating it yields CASSQEFRSGEDTQYF. V gene TRBV4-1 combines with J gene TRBJ2-3; weak D call: TRBD2 (6 bases). Germline V gives CDR1 MGHRA, CDR2 YSYEKL. V gave up 0 bases and J gave up 5 bases, with 15 bases separating them. The CDR3 contains 16 residues.

V is TRBV2 and J is TRBJ2-7; 9 nucleotides line up with TRBD1. Germline V lookup: CDR1 SNHLY, CDR2 FYNNEI. The J segment lost 3 bases and the V segment lost 1 base, leaving 4 bases of the junction unmatched. CDR3 length: 15 residues. The CDR3 reads CASSEGGTGIYEQYF. Written as DNA, the CDR3 is TGTGCCAGCAGTGAAGGAGGGACAGGGATCTACGAGCAGTACTTC. Drawing the rest from reference TRBV2 and TRBJ2-7, the complete variable domain is EPEVTQTPSHQVTQMGQEVILRCVPISNHLYFYWYRQILGQKVEFLVSFYNNEISEKSEIFDDQFSVERPDGSNFTLKIRSTKLEDSAMYFCASSEGGTGIYEQYFGPGTRLTVT.